The entry below describes one T cell receptor beta chain. Its antigen remains unknown. The record originates from a study of identical twins. Overall study findings and caveats: Abundant cord blood beta clonotypes carried fewer insertions; memory repertoires showed none.

The V and J ends lost 3 bases and 5 bases respectively, with 13 bases between them. The CDR3 sequence is 14 residues long. The germline CDR1 and CDR2 sequences are SEHNR and FQNEAQ (reference sequence). TCRdb itself ran the 5' RACE reads through MiXCR, one entry per CDR3 protein. The top ten clones hold roughly 3% of a sample with 430,000 or so distinct CDR3 sequences, more than 20% of them seen once. These data also formed part of another study, on T cells expressing NK-cell markers. As that report states: Among eight sequenced donors, seven carried HCMV seropositivity while one was seronegative. Over 5 donors had dominant NKG2C+ clonotypes that comprised about 1.0-7.0% of their CD8+ T cells.

The origin of this receptor is a woman aged 18 to 35 in good health. The sequencing input was CD4+ T cells sorted from blood. The chain links TRBV7-9 to TRBJ1-1; D ambiguous. The CDR3 DNA is TGTGCCAGCAGCTTTCATGGGCCTGGGACTGAAGCTTTCTTT. It codes for CASSFHGPGTEAFF.